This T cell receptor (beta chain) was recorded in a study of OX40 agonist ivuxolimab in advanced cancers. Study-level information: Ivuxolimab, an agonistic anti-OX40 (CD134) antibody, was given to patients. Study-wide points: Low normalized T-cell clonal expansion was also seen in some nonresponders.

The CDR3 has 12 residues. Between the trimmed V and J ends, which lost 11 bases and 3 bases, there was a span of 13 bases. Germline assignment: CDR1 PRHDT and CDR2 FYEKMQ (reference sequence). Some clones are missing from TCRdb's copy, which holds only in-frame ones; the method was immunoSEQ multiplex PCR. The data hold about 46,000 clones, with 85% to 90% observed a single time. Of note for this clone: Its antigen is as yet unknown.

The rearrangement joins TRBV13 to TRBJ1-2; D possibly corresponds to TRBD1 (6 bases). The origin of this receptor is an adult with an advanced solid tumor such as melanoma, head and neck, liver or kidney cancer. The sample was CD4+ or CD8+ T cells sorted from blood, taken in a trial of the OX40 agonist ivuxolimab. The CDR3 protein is CAGSQGDYGYTF. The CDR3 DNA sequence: TGTGCCGGATCACAGGGTGACTATGGCTACACCTTC. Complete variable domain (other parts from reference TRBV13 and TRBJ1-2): AAGVIQSPRHLIKEKRETATLKCYPIPRHDTVYWYQQGPGQDPQFLISFYEKMQSDKGSIPDRFSAQQFSDYHSELNMSSLELGDSALYFCAGSQGDYGYTFGSGTRLTVV.